The 6 T cell receptor beta chains below were found in one sample sequenced in a study of blood T cell repertoires in COVID-19. The protocol was immunoSEQ multiplex PCR, while the TCRdb copy is restricted to in-frame clones and leaves out a portion. The sample consists of about half a million clones, over 75% of them appearing once. What was sequenced was peripheral blood. These receptor sequences come from a human donor in a cohort sampled during active COVID-19.

The V call is TRBV2, the J call TRBJ1-6; D uncertain. V was clipped by 6 bases and J by 5 bases, with 14 bases between them. In germline, CDR1 is SNHLY, CDR2 FYNNEI. The CDR3 spans 15 residues. The CDR3 protein is CASRYSAFDNSPLHF. The CDR3 DNA reads TGTGCCAGCAGGTACAGTGCCTTCGATAATTCACCCCTCCACTTT.

Notes on this clone: This sample also contains other DNA sequences that code for the same CDR3. The chain uses TRBV24-1 and TRBJ2-5; TRBD1 matches 9 bases. The CDR3 length is 14 residues. Germline lookup yields CDR1 KGHDR and CDR2 SFDVKD. V dropped 4 bases and J dropped 5; count of bases not matched to a gene: 4. Here the CDR3 reads CATSDPGQGETQYF. The DNA of the CDR3 is TGTGCCACCAGTGACCCGGGACAGGGTGAGACCCAGTACTTC.

V gene TRBV2 combines with J gene TRBJ1-5; 7 bases are a match to TRBD1. Germline V gives CDR1 SNHLY, CDR2 FYNNEI. The CDR3 extends over 14 amino acids. J gave up 5 bases and V 6 bases, and 7 bases lay outside the gene matches. The CDR3 DNA reads TGTGCCAGCAGGGAATCCACAGGGGATCAGCCCCAGCATTTT. Its protein is CASRESTGDQPQHF.

This clone was observed a few times. V gene TRBV7-3 combines with J gene TRBJ2-1, with 9 bases identical to TRBD2. J lost 3 bases, V lost 4 bases, and 4 bases had no gene match. The CDR3 runs to 15 residues. CDR1 SGHTA and CDR2 FQGTGA come from the germline V gene. As DNA, the CDR3 is TGTGCCAGCAGCTCACAAGCGGGGGGCTACAATGAGCAGTTCTTC. Its protein is CASSSQAGGYNEQFF.

This rearrangement joins TRBV19 to TRBJ2-5; TRBD1 aligns across 9 bases. The CDR3 sequence is 16 residues long. The germline CDR1 and CDR2 sequences are LNHDA and SQIVND (reference sequence). Unmatched junction bases numbered 10, after V lost 3 bases and J lost 5 bases. The CDR3 here is CASSMLLGQGRETQYF. In nucleotides, the CDR3 is TGTGCCAGTAGTATGCTTCTGGGACAGGGTCGCGAGACCCAGTACTTC.

The rearrangement uses TRBV30 and TRBJ1-2; weak D call: TRBD1 (6 bases). Germline values: CDR1 GTSNPN, CDR2 SVGIG (reference sequence). The CDR3 contains 12 residues. Trimming cost V 2 bases and J 7 bases, with 11 bases left between them. The CDR3 region is CAWSQQGAGYTF. DNA of the CDR3: TGTGCCTGGAGTCAACAGGGTGCTGGCTACACCTTC.